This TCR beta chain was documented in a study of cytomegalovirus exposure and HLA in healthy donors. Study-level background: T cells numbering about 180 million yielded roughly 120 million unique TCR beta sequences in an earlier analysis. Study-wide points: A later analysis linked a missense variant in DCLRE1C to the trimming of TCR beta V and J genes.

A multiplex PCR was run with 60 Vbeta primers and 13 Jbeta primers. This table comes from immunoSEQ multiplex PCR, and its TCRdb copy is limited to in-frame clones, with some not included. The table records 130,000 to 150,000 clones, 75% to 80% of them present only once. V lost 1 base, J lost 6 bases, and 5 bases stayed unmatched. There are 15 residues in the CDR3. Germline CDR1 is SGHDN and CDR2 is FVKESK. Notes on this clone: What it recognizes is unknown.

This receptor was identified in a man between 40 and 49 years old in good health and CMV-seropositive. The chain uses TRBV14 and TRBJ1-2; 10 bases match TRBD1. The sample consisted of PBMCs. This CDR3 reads CASSQVTGGANGYTF. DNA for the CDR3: TGTGCCAGCAGCCAAGTGACAGGGGGCGCGAATGGCTACACCTTC.